These 19 T cell receptor beta chains share one sample of origin, sequenced in a study of tumor and adjacent non-tumor tissue in lung cancer. This sample's RNA came from whole unsorted tissue. Three rounds of nested PCR, following a modified ARM-PCR protocol, produced the TCRbeta library. TCRdb itself ran the multiplex PCR reads through MiXCR, one entry per CDR3 protein. The sample shows approximately 68,000 distinct CDR3 sequences, more than 70% of them seen only once. Sequenced material: lung tumor tissue. Every receptor here comes from a man aged 60 to 75 with non-small cell lung cancer.

As to this clonotype: Compared with germline, one end of the junction differs, possibly owing to a read error. The rearrangement uses TRBV29-1 and TRBJ1-2, with D possibly TRBD1 on 5 matching bases. The germline V gene encodes CDR1 SQVTM and CDR2 ANQGSEA. The CDR3 has 12 residues. The CDR3 DNA follows: TGCAGCGCCGATGAGGGGAGAGGTGGCTATACCTTC. It encodes CSADEGRGGYTF.

The gene calls are TRBV6-5 and TRBJ2-1; D possibly matches TRBD1 or TRBD2 (5 bases each). This CDR3 is built from 14 residues. Germline CDR1 MNHEY, CDR2 SVGAGI. The CDR3 DNA reads TGTGACAGGAGGCGATCCAACTTAGACAATGAGCAGTTCTTC. Its protein product is CDRRRSNLDNEQFF.

This clonotype was detected only once. The J gene is TRBJ2-7, the V gene TRBV28; no firm D call. The CDR3 length is 13 residues. Germline CDR1 MDHEN, CDR2 SYDVKM. Between the trimmed V and J ends, which lost 3 bases and 6 bases, there was a span of 12 bases. The chain's CDR3 is CASSLGFLGEQYF. In nucleotides, the CDR3 is TGTGCCAGCAGTTTGGGTTTTCTGGGCGAGCAGTACTTC.

Worth noting for this clonotype: Compared with germline, one end of the junction differs, possibly owing to a read error. The CDR3 sequence is CTSSWTSGDNEQFF. In nucleotides, the CDR3 is TGTACCAGCAGCTGGACTAGCGGGGACAATGAGCAGTTCTTC. The chain recombines TRBV6-1 with TRBJ2-1, with 12 bases lining up with TRBD2. Germline CDR1 MNHNS, CDR2 SASEGT. The CDR3 runs 14 residues.

This clonotype occurred once. The V gene is TRBV6-4, the J gene TRBJ2-1; TRBD2 matches at 8 bases. J lost 7 bases, V lost 2 bases, and 7 bases had no gene match. This CDR3 has 15 amino acids. From germline, CDR1 is MRHNA and CDR2 SNTAGT. The CDR3 protein is CASSDGVAGRNEQFF. The DNA of the CDR3 is TGTGCCAGCAGTGACGGAGTAGCGGGACGTAATGAGCAGTTCTTC.

About this clonotype itself: This may arise from a read error, as a much more abundant clone is one base away. CDR3 coding DNA: TGTGCCATCAGTGAGTCCACCGGGAAGGAGGTCAATGAGCAGTTCTTC. Translation gives CAISESTGKEVNEQFF. The V call is TRBV10-3, the J call TRBJ2-1, with D maybe TRBD2 (5 bases). Trimming removed 0 bases from V and 6 bases from J, with 15 bases in between. The CDR3 has 16 residues. The germline gives CDR1 ENHRY, CDR2 SYGVKD.

Many counts were recorded for this clonotype. V usage is TRBV12-3 or TRBV12-4 and J usage is TRBJ2-1, with 8 bases lining up with TRBD1. This CDR3 contains 15 residues. The ends lost 2 bases at V and 8 bases at J; junction bases unmatched: 8. The CDR3 protein is CASSLQQGGVDEQFF. The CDR3 coding sequence is TGTGCCAGCAGTTTACAACAGGGGGGTGTCGATGAGCAGTTCTTC.

Comment on this clonotype: A read error may produce the germline difference seen at one junction end. V and J are TRBV12-3 or TRBV12-4 and TRBJ1-3, with D hard to call. CDR3 size: 14 residues. In DNA form, the CDR3 reads TGTGCCAGCAGATTAGTATCGCGTGGAAACACCTTATATTTT. Protein product: CASRLVSRGNTLYF.

Turning to this clonotype: Here the CDR3 omits its conserved ending phenylalanine or tryptophan, so a read error is the likely source. The limits of the CDR3 on the DNA are not certain, so only TCRdb's listed CDR3 is given. The chain couples TRBV10-2 to TRBJ1-6. Germline assignment: CDR1 WSHSY and CDR2 SAAADI. The CDR3 contains 13 residues when both ends are counted. This CDR3 reads CASSESNNSPLYL.

The rearrangement joins TRBV20-1 to TRBJ1-1; D ambiguous. Trimming removed 0 bases at V and 13 bases at J, with 21 bases between. CDR1 is DFQATT, CDR2 SNEGSKA, per germline (reference sequence). CDR3 size: 14 residues. In DNA form, the CDR3 reads TGCAGTGCTAGAGATTCGGAGTTTTACTCTGAAAGTTTCTTT. As protein: CSARDSEFYSESFF.

This clonotype showed up just a few times. J is TRBJ1-2 and V is TRBV28; D perhaps matches TRBD1 (5 bases). The germline gives CDR1 MDHEN, CDR2 SYDVKM. This CDR3 is built from 14 residues. V was trimmed by 7 bases and J by 8 bases, leaving 20 bases between them. CDR3 DNA sequence: TGTGCCAGCACTCCACTAGGGACCAAAAAGGGCTACACCTTC. Translated: CASTPLGTKKGYTF.

Points on this clonotype: Germline and junction disagree at one end, which may indicate a read error. The V gene is TRBV6-1, the J gene TRBJ1-1, with D perhaps matching TRBD1 (5 bases). The CDR3 totals 14 residues. Germline CDR1 is MNHNS and CDR2 is SASEGT. Written as DNA, the CDR3 is TGTGCCAGCAAGCAGGGTGCGTGGAACATTGAAGCTTTCTTT. Its translation is CASKQGAWNIEAFF.

A remark on this clonotype: It is likely a read error, because the conserved phenylalanine at the end of the CDR3 is missing. The J gene is TRBJ2-5, the V gene TRBV6-6; D gene unclear. Germline loops: CDR1 MNHNY, CDR2 SVGAGI (reference sequence). V was trimmed by 2 bases and J by 5 bases, leaving 9 bases between them. The CDR3 is 13 residues long. DNA for the CDR3: TGTGCCAGCAGTTACGGGGTAAGGGAGACCCAGTACTCC. It encodes CASSYGVRETQYS.

Worth noting for this clonotype: Its ends do not fully match the called genes, so a read error is possible. The rearrangement uses TRBV10-1 and TRBJ2-3, with a weak D call TRBD1 (5 bases). The germline V gene has CDR1 WNHNN and CDR2 SYGVQD (reference sequence). The CDR3 loop spans 14 amino acids. Here the CDR3 DNA reads TGCGCCAGGACCGCCGTGTTGACGACAGATATGCAGTATTTT. Amino acids: CARTAVLTTDMQYF.

This clonotype was seen a single time. The chain employs TRBV10-3 and TRBJ2-6, with 14 bases matching TRBD2. The CDR3 runs to 20 residues. Germline assignment: CDR1 ENHRY and CDR2 SYGVKD. The CDR3 bases are TGTCACATAAGTGAACATGTGACTAGCGGGAGGGACTCCGGGGCCAACGTCCTGACTTTC. Translating gives CHISEHVTSGRDSGANVLTF.

Remarks on this clonotype: Sequence at one end of the junction differs from germline and may be a read error. The chain links TRBV5-4 to TRBJ2-7; D might be TRBD2 (5 bases). This CDR3 has 14 amino acids. Looked up from germline, CDR1 is SGHNT and CDR2 is YYREEE (reference sequence). DNA for the CDR3: TGTGCCAGCAGCTTGTCAGAGCGGCCCTACGGGCAGTACTTC. Translating gives CASSLSERPYGQYF.

Turning to this clonotype: The CDR3 does not close with the conserved phenylalanine or tryptophan, likely indicating a read error. The chain employs TRBV5-4 and TRBJ2-2; no reliable D call. V was cut by 3 bases and J by 2 bases, with 11 bases left in between. Per the germline V gene, CDR1 is SGHNT and CDR2 is YYREEE (reference sequence). The length of the CDR3 is 15 residues. CDR3 in amino acids: CASSYRTVNTGELFL. The CDR3 coding sequence is TGTGCCAGCAGCTACCGGACGGTTAACACCGGGGAGCTGTTTTTG.

To note about this clonotype: At one end the junction does not follow the germline gene, possibly because of a read error. CDR3 bases: TGCAACGTCCGACCGGGACAGGGGGCTCATGAGCAGCTCTTC. Encoded protein: CNVRPGQGAHEQLF. This chain joins TRBV29-1 and TRBJ2-1; 12 bases map to TRBD1. This CDR3 contains 14 residues. Germline loops: CDR1 SQVTM, CDR2 ANQGSEA.

This clonotype has just one count. A clone one base away is much larger, so this may be a read error. This sequence joins TRBV20-1 and TRBJ2-2; perhaps TRBD1 as D (6 bases). Germline CDR1 and CDR2: DFQATT and SNEGSKA (reference sequence). CDR3 length equals 14 residues. The CDR3 DNA is TGCAATGCTAGCCAGACAGGGAACACCGGGGAGCTGTTTTTT. Translated: CNASQTGNTGELFF.